The 3 T cell receptor beta chains below all came from one sample that was sequenced in a study of T cell clonality in common variable immunodeficiency. Produced via immunoSEQ multiplex PCR; TCRdb's table is partial and in-frame only. Observed in the sample are over 45,000 clones, none of them singletons. The sample comprised peripheral blood mononuclear cells. Receptors were obtained from a person between 18 and 69 years old in good health.

This clone was seen at least ten times. The CDR3 goes on 3 residues after the read ends, and that part is filled in from the germline J gene. The rearrangement uses TRBV7-8 and TRBJ1-2; no clear D. Germline V gene lookup returns CDR1 SGHVS and CDR2 FQNEAQ. Trimming removed 1 base at V and 6 bases at J, with 6 bases between. CDR3 length equals 12 residues. CDR3 bases read: TGTGCCAGCAGCTTAGAGACAAATGGC. This encodes CASSLETNG. The full CDR3 protein reads CASSLETNGYTF. Together with reference TRBV7-8 and TRBJ1-2, the CDR3 gives the full variable domain: GAGVSQSPRYKVAKRGQDVALRCDPISGHVSLFWYQQALGQGPEFLTYFQNEAQLDKSGLPSDRFFAERPEGSVSTLKIQRTQQEDSAVYLCASSLETNGYTFGSGTRLTVV.

In its sample, this clone was seen many times. The CDR3: CATSRDTVEDTQYF. Incomplete CDR3 DNA: TGTGCCACCAGCAGAGATACGGTCGAAGATACG. The J gene is TRBJ2-3, the V gene TRBV15, with D unclear. The missing CDR3 end, 3 residues past where the read stops, is filled in from the germline J gene. This CDR3 comprises 14 residues. Trimming left V 0 bases short and J 5 bases short, with 9 bases between. CDR1 LNHNV and CDR2 YYDKDF come from the germline V gene (reference sequence).

This clone has at least ten counts. Sequencing ends 3 residues short of the CDR3 end; the germline J gene provides the rest. The J gene is TRBJ2-4, the V gene TRBV20-1, with D tentatively TRBD1 (6 bases). V gave up 3 bases and J gave up 9 bases, with 18 bases separating them. Germline V gene sequence: CDR1 DFQATT, CDR2 SNEGSKA (reference sequence). The CDR3 runs 14 residues. Incomplete CDR3 DNA: TGCAGTGCTAGCAGGGAACCTCCCAGGGGCATT. Encoded protein: CSASREPPRGI. The CDR3 as a whole reads CSASREPPRGIQYF.